These 31 T cell receptor beta chains share one sample of origin, sequenced in a study of patients and donors after allogeneic stem cell transplantation. TCRdb reprocessed the RT-PCR reads via MiXCR and lists one record per CDR3 protein. The top ten hold roughly 7.2% of the sample, which has approximately 410,000 distinct CDR3 sequences, about a sixth seen once. Source material: blood, either unsorted or a sorted T cell fraction (not recorded which). These receptors originate from a human donor who was either an allogeneic HSCT recipient or a stem cell or donor lymphocyte infusion donor (not recorded which). It is not recorded whose cells these are; they may come from a transplant donor.

The gene calls are TRBV12-3 or TRBV12-4 and TRBJ2-5; 10 nucleotides match TRBD2. V trimming: 3 bases; J trimming: 7 bases; junction bases outside the gene matches: 17. The CDR3 spans 18 residues. DNA of the CDR3: TGTGCCAGCAGTTTCTTGGCACTAGCGGGGTTTCGGCAGGGGACCCAGTACTTC. Translation: CASSFLALAGFRQGTQYF.

The V call is TRBV27, the J call TRBJ1-6; 8 nucleotides align to TRBD1. The CDR3 has 14 residues. Germline loops: CDR1 MNHEY, CDR2 SMNVEV (reference sequence). V gave up 4 bases and J gave up 9 bases; unmatched junction bases: 5. The CDR3 region has the DNA TGTGCCAGCAGTTCTAAAACAGGGGGTTCACCCCTCCACTTT. Protein: CASSSKTGGSPLHF.

V usage is TRBV12-3 or TRBV12-4 and J usage is TRBJ1-1; 7 bases align to TRBD1. V was clipped by 6 bases and J by 4 bases; unmatched bases: 5. This CDR3 contains 13 residues. CDR3 loop: CASRQGSGTEAFF. The CDR3 DNA reads TGTGCCAGCAGACAGGGGTCAGGCACTGAAGCTTTCTTT.

This clonotype was detected a few times. V is TRBV5-1 and J is TRBJ2-2, with 10 bases matching TRBD1. This CDR3 spans 15 amino acids. Germline CDR1 and CDR2: SGHRS and YFSETQ. The junction had 5 bases not matched to a gene; V was cut back by 4 bases and J by 5 bases. The CDR3 here is CASSRGTGVTGELFF. In nucleotides, the CDR3 is TGCGCCAGCAGCCGAGGGACAGGGGTTACCGGGGAGCTGTTTTTT.

This chain joins TRBV5-1 and TRBJ2-1; TRBD1 matches at 10 bases. Germline CDR1 is SGHRS and CDR2 is YFSETQ. CDR3 length: 16 amino acids. The V gene end was trimmed by 0 bases and the J gene end by 7 bases; junction bases not matched to a gene: 7. DNA of the CDR3: TGCGCCAGCAGCTTGGGGGCCACGGGACAGGGGAATGAGCAGTTCTTC. It translates to CASSLGATGQGNEQFF.

In this sample, this clonotype turned up many times. The chain joins TRBV11-2 to TRBJ2-7; the D call may be TRBD1 or TRBD2 (5 bases each). V lost 10 bases and J 0 bases, leaving 16 bases between the germline ends. The V gene's germline CDR1 is SGHAT and CDR2 FQNNGV. The CDR3 covers 14 residues. Here the CDR3 reads CATSYGGISYEQYF. The CDR3, as DNA: TGTGCCACATCTTATGGGGGAATCTCCTACGAGCAGTACTTC.

In its sample, this clonotype was seen a few times. This rearrangement joins TRBV27 to TRBJ2-1; 10 nucleotides line up with TRBD2. This CDR3 contains 15 residues. V lost 7 bases to trimming and J lost 6 bases; unmatched junction nucleotides: 9. Germline V gives CDR1 MNHEY, CDR2 SMNVEV (reference sequence). CDR3 nucleotides: TGTGCCAGCACCGAAGCGGGAGGGCTTGGCAATGAGCAGTTCTTC. Its translation is CASTEAGGLGNEQFF.

V usage is TRBV20-1 and J usage is TRBJ2-2; unclear D gene. Per the germline V gene, CDR1 is DFQATT and CDR2 is SNEGSKA (reference sequence). The CDR3 extends over 14 amino acids. V lost 2 bases, J lost 2 bases, and 9 bases lay in between. The CDR3 nucleotides read TGCAGTGCTAGATACCCTGGTAACACCGGGGAGCTGTTTTTT. It yields the protein CSARYPGNTGELFF.

The rearrangement joins TRBV5-1 to TRBJ1-2; no clear D. V lost 5 bases to trimming and J lost 4 bases, with 12 bases between them. The CDR3 extends over 13 amino acids. Germline-derived CDR1 and CDR2 are SGHRS and YFSETQ. The CDR3 reads CASRRNSIYGYTF. In DNA form, the CDR3 reads TGCGCCAGCAGACGCAACAGTATCTATGGCTACACCTTC.

This clonotype was picked up a small number of times. The V call is TRBV10-3, the J call TRBJ1-2; unclear D gene. Germline V CDR1 and CDR2: ENHRY, SYGVKD. The V end was cut by 2 bases, the J end by 1 base, with 8 bases between. This CDR3 spans 14 amino acids. DNA of the CDR3: TGTGCCATCAGTGAGAGGCCGGTTAACTATGGCTACACCTTC. It yields the protein CAISERPVNYGYTF.

This clonotype has a count of ten or more. This chain links TRBV4-3 with TRBJ2-1, with a weak D call TRBD2 (7 bases). The CDR3 totals 17 residues. The germline V gene has CDR1 LGHNA and CDR2 YSLEER. The V gene lost 4 bases and the J gene lost 3 bases, with 19 bases spanning the gap. The CDR3 nucleotides are TGCGCCAGCAGCCCCCGAAGGGCGGGGGCCCTCTACAATGAGCAGTTCTTC. The encoded protein is CASSPRRAGALYNEQFF.

The genes are TRBV12-3 or TRBV12-4 and TRBJ1-5; possibly TRBD1 for D (5 bases). V gave up 5 bases and J gave up 6 bases, with 14 bases separating them. This CDR3 has 14 amino acids. The CDR3 DNA reads as TGTGCCAGCAGTCAAGACAGTCCGAGTCAGCCCCAGCATTTT. This gives the protein CASSQDSPSQPQHF.

This chain connects TRBV6-1 to TRBJ1-2; D is undetermined. Germline lookup yields CDR1 MNHNS and CDR2 SASEGT. V was cut by 10 bases and J by 0 bases, with 18 bases left in between. The CDR3 contains 15 residues. CDR3 nucleotide sequence: TGTGCCACGGTCTTTGGACGGAATGCTAACTATGGCTACACCTTC. This sequence encodes CATVFGRNANYGYTF.

As concerns this clonotype: An end of the junction does not agree with germline; a read error may underlie this. The V call is TRBV9, the J call TRBJ2-5; D assignment may be TRBD1 or TRBD2 (5 bases each). The CDR3 spans 15 residues. Germline V lookup: CDR1 SGDLS, CDR2 YYNGEE. CDR3 nucleotide sequence: TGTGCCTGCAGCGAACTTCTCGGGGCCCGAGAGACCCAGTACTTC. It translates to CACSELLGARETQYF.

The chain combines TRBV27 with TRBJ1-6; 9 bases agree with TRBD1. The CDR3 sequence is 13 residues long. V lost 8 bases, J lost 9 bases, and 5 bases stayed unmatched. Germline V gene data show CDR1 as MNHEY and CDR2 as SMNVEV (reference sequence). Written as DNA, the CDR3 is TGTGCCAGCTCCCCGGACAGGGGTTCACCCCTCCACTTT. Translating gives CASSPDRGSPLHF.

This clonotype occurred a few times. Its ends do not fully match the called genes, so a read error is possible. The rearrangement links TRBV29-1 to TRBJ2-3, with 11 positions matching TRBD2. The CDR3 runs 12 residues. Germline assignment: CDR1 SQVTM and CDR2 ANQGSEA. The chain's CDR3 is CSGLGTSGRMGF. Here the CDR3 DNA reads TGCAGCGGCCTCGGGACTAGCGGAAGAATGGGCTTT.

This chain connects TRBV6-5 to TRBJ2-2; TRBD1 matches at 9 bases. V trimming: 3 bases; J trimming: 6 bases; junction bases outside the gene matches: 8. The CDR3 runs to 16 residues. Germline V gene data show CDR1 as MNHEY and CDR2 as SVGAGI. This chain's CDR3 is CASSYRGQGLSGELFF. The CDR3 region has the DNA TGTGCCAGCAGTTATCGGGGACAGGGTTTATCCGGGGAGCTGTTTTTT.

The rearrangement uses TRBV15 and TRBJ1-4; a possible D gene is TRBD1 (5 bases). The germline gives CDR1 LNHNV, CDR2 YYDKDF (reference sequence). V was pared by 8 bases and J by 5 bases, with 15 bases between. The CDR3 consists of 14 residues. This CDR3 is CATRGYSRNEKLFF. CDR3 nucleotides: TGTGCCACCCGGGGGTATAGCAGAAATGAAAAACTGTTTTTT.

This clonotype has only a few counts. The chain carries TRBV3-1 and TRBJ1-5; 8 bases are a match to TRBD1. The CDR3 consists of 15 residues. The germline gives CDR1 LGHDT, CDR2 YNNKEL (reference sequence). The V gene end was trimmed by 1 base and the J gene end by 3 bases; junction bases not matched to a gene: 2. CDR3 residues: CASSQGTGNNQPQHF. The CDR3 coding sequence is TGTGCCAGCAGCCAAGGGACAGGGAACAATCAGCCCCAGCATTTT.

This clonotype was counted a few times. The CDR3 region has the DNA TGTGCCAGCAGCTCAGCGCACGCTCTGACGGATAATCTCTATGGCTACACCTTC. As protein: CASSSAHALTDNLYGYTF. This rearrangement joins TRBV7-7 to TRBJ1-2; D uncertain. The V gene lost 4 bases and the J gene lost 4 bases, with 25 bases spanning the gap. The CDR3 consists of 18 residues. Germline CDR1 SSHAT, CDR2 FNYEAQ (reference sequence).

This clonotype was seen ten or more times. This chain uses TRBV6-4 with TRBJ2-1, with 8 bases identical to TRBD2. Germline CDR1 reads MRHNA; CDR2 reads SNTAGT. The J segment lost 5 bases and the V segment lost 5 bases, leaving 2 bases of the junction unmatched. CDR3 size: 13 residues. The CDR3 protein is CASSPGRDNEQFF. The CDR3, as DNA: TGTGCCAGCAGTCCCGGGAGGGACAATGAGCAGTTCTTC.

The chain links TRBV7-6 to TRBJ2-5; 8 bases match TRBD1. Germline V gives CDR1 SGHVS, CDR2 FNYEAQ. V was clipped by 5 bases and J by 6 bases; unmatched bases: 5. The CDR3 has 13 residues. The CDR3 region is CASSGTGPQTQYF. The CDR3 DNA is TGTGCCAGCAGCGGGACAGGTCCCCAGACCCAGTACTTC. Full variable domain (missing parts from reference TRBV7-6 and TRBJ2-5): GAGVSQSPRYKVTKRGQDVALRCDPISGHVSLYWYRQALGQGPEFLTYFNYEAQQDKSGLPNDRFSAERPEGSISTLTIQRTEQRDSAMYRCASSGTGPQTQYFGPGTRLLVL.

This clonotype was detected a few times. The chain combines TRBV20-1 with TRBJ2-5; TRBD1 might be the D (6 bases). Germline CDR1 is DFQATT and CDR2 is SNEGSKA (reference sequence). The CDR3 runs to 14 residues. Between the trimmed V and J ends, which lost 3 bases and 2 bases, there was a span of 13 bases. The DNA for the CDR3 is TGCAGTGCTAGCGCAGGCAGGGGACAAGAGACCCAGTACTTC. Amino acid sequence: CSASAGRGQETQYF.

The table lists this clonotype with a few counts. This chain joins TRBV7-8 and TRBJ2-5; D gene unclear. The V gene's germline CDR1 is SGHVS and CDR2 FQNEAQ. The CDR3 runs to 15 residues. V was cut by 5 bases and J by 5 bases, with 18 bases left in between. CDR3 nucleotide sequence: TGTGCCAGCAGCGGCGTATACAGCGTGGAGGAGACCCAGTACTTC. Amino acids: CASSGVYSVEETQYF. The variable domain in full, completed from reference TRBV7-8 and TRBJ2-5, reads GAGVSQSPRYKVAKRGQDVALRCDPISGHVSLFWYQQALGQGPEFLTYFQNEAQLDKSGLPSDRFFAERPEGSVSTLKIQRTQQEDSAVYLCASSGVYSVEETQYFGPGTRLLVL.

The V call is TRBV15, the J call TRBJ2-3, with no clear D. Trimming removed 3 bases from V and 2 bases from J, with 9 bases in between. CDR1 is LNHNV, CDR2 YYDKDF, per germline (reference sequence). This CDR3 has 14 amino acids. The CDR3 sequence: CATSRERYTDTQYF. CDR3 DNA: TGTGCCACCAGCAGGGAAAGGTACACAGATACGCAGTATTTT.

The table lists this clonotype with a few counts. CDR3 in amino acids: CAWSPTRRSGNTIYF. The CDR3 DNA reads as TGTGCCTGGAGTCCAACACGTCGCTCTGGAAACACCATATATTTT. This chain joins TRBV30 and TRBJ1-3; D call uncertain. From germline, CDR1 is GTSNPN and CDR2 SVGIG (reference sequence). Trimming shortened V by 2 bases and J by 0 bases, and 11 bases separated the two germline ends. This CDR3 is 15 amino acids long.

This clonotype showed up just a few times. V gene TRBV28 combines with J gene TRBJ2-7; TRBD1 might be the D (7 bases). Trimming stripped 6 bases from V and 3 bases from J, with 12 bases between. CDR3 length equals 13 residues. The germline V gene encodes CDR1 MDHEN and CDR2 SYDVKM. CDR3 in amino acids: CASRRGQNYEQYF. The CDR3 DNA follows: TGTGCCAGCAGGCGGGGACAGAACTACGAGCAGTACTTC. Combining the CDR3 with reference TRBV28 and TRBJ2-7 gives the whole variable domain DVKVTQSSRYLVKRTGEKVFLECVQDMDHENMFWYRQDPGLGLRLIYFSYDVKMKEKGDIPEGYSVSREKKERFSLILESASTNQTSMYLCASRRGQNYEQYFGPGTRLTVT.

This clonotype occurred many times. The chain couples TRBV6-1 to TRBJ1-1, with D unclear. Germline V gene sequence: CDR1 MNHNS, CDR2 SASEGT. The CDR3 is 13 residues long. Trimming left V 6 bases short and J 0 bases short, with 8 bases between. The CDR3 reads CASRLRVNTEAFF. As DNA, the CDR3 is TGTGCCAGCAGACTCAGAGTGAACACTGAAGCTTTCTTT.

This clonotype was recorded at least ten times. The V and J genes are TRBV5-1 and TRBJ2-3, with TRBD2 identical over 11 bases. This CDR3 is 16 amino acids long. With 4 bases clipped from V and 2 bases from J, the junction kept 6 bases outside the gene matches. Germline lookup yields CDR1 SGHRS and CDR2 YFSETQ. As DNA, the CDR3 is TGCGCCAGCAGCCCACGACTAGCGGGGAACACAGATACGCAGTATTTT. It encodes CASSPRLAGNTDTQYF.

The chain links TRBV5-1 to TRBJ2-1, with 12 bases lining up with TRBD2. V trimming: 0 bases; J trimming: 10 bases; junction bases outside the gene matches: 2. The CDR3 sequence is 14 residues long. CDR1 SGHRS and CDR2 YFSETQ come from the germline V gene. CDR3 coding DNA: TGCGCCAGCAGCTTGGGACTAGCGGGGGCCGAGCAGTTCTTC. Its protein is CASSLGLAGAEQFF.

This clonotype was counted at least ten times. The junction departs from the called germline gene at one end, perhaps through a read error. The chain recombines TRBV12-3 or TRBV12-4 with TRBJ2-2, with D perhaps TRBD1 (5 bases). The CDR3 sequence is 12 residues long. CDR3 sequence (DNA): TGTGCCAGCAGCTTAGGGGCCGGGGAGCTGTTTTTT. Translation: CASSLGAGELFF.